Listed below are T cell receptor beta chains from one sample, sequenced in a study of cytotoxic CD8 clonotypes in ibrutinib-treated CLL. Only in-frame clones appear in the TCRdb table, and some are missing; sequencing was by immunoSEQ multiplex PCR. The sample has 300,000 to 350,000 clones; 70% to 80% are singletons. Specimen: PBMCs, collected before ibrutinib treatment. These receptors originate from a human donor with chronic lymphocytic leukemia. Both conserved end residues are part of each CDR3.

v_call: TRBV19
cdr3_aa: CASSRRNPYGYTF

v_call: TRBV5-8
cdr3_aa: CASSLGDRLNTEAFF

v_call: TRBV4-3
cdr3_aa: CASSIRTSGPYEQYF

v_call: TRBV19
cdr3_aa: CASSIVQGWNEQYF

v_call: TRBV7-9
cdr3_aa: CASSSPGADRVGYTF

v_call: TRBV2
cdr3_aa: CASSEARISEQYF

v_call: TRBV7-8
cdr3_aa: CASSLRSGRDIHGYTF

v_call: TRBV9
cdr3_aa: CASSVVGTGGGETQYF

v_call: TRBV30
cdr3_aa: CAWKKGGTQYF

v_call: TRBV6-6
cdr3_aa: CASRGTAQETQYF

v_call: TRBV6-5
cdr3_aa: CASSPGPSLWEQYF

v_call: TRBV29-1
cdr3_aa: CSVGGAREKLFF

v_call: TRBV21-1
cdr3_aa: CASSKAKGKYGYTF

v_call: TRBV4-2
cdr3_aa: CASSQLGQKNIQYF

v_call: TRBV29-1
cdr3_aa: CSVRQGRNTEAFF

v_call: TRBV5-6
cdr3_aa: CASSEPGLAGYNEQFF

v_call: TRBV30
cdr3_aa: CAWNLKGELFF